The T cell receptor beta chain described here comes from a study of shared clonotypes between healthy human individuals. Study observations and caveats: Depth of sequencing was expected to influence donor clonotype sharing. The low donor count limited represented genetic and exposure-history diversity.

Deletions cut 1 base from V and 2 bases from J, with 6 bases between. CDR1 GTSNPN and CDR2 SVGIG come from the germline V gene (reference sequence). The CDR3 covers 13 residues. The assay ran at deep level. What was sequenced on ten immunoSEQ deep assay plates was unsorted PBMC DNA. Produced via immunoSEQ multiplex PCR; TCRdb's table is partial and in-frame only. The table shows nearly 500,000 clones, with 75% to 85% occurring only once. This clone has ten or more counts. Its target is unknown. The same CDR3 is also encoded by other DNA sequences in this sample. The sequence was collected from a woman between 40 and 50 years old in good health. Some clones in this sample may be carry-over from other donors' samples. The sample comprised PBMCs. The chain employs TRBV30 and TRBJ1-5; possible D gene TRBD1, 6 bases. The chain's CDR3 is CAWSGQGNQPQHF. Written as DNA, the CDR3 is TGTGCCTGGAGTGGACAGGGCAATCAGCCCCAGCATTTT.